These 32 T cell receptor beta chains originate from one sample sequenced in a study of cytomegalovirus exposure and HLA in healthy donors. Amplification used 60 Vbeta primers and 13 Jbeta primers. Libraries were prepared by immunoSEQ multiplex PCR; TCRdb keeps only in-frame clonotypes and omits some of them. The profile shows about 130,000 clones, over 75% of them singletons. Sequencing input: PBMCs. All receptors come from a woman aged 40 to 50 in good health and CMV-seropositive.

The J gene is TRBJ1-1, the V gene TRBV5-5; 7 nucleotides line up with TRBD1. V was clipped by 7 bases and J by 6 bases; unmatched bases: 9. Germline V gene lookup returns CDR1 SGHKS and CDR2 YYEKEE (reference sequence). The CDR3 is made up of 13 amino acids. Written as DNA, the CDR3 is TGTGCCAGCGGGAGGACAGGAGTCGCTGAAGCTTTCTTT. Its protein product is CASGRTGVAEAFF.

The CDR3 spells CASSRDRGREKLFF. CDR3 nucleotides: TGTGCCAGCAGCCGGGACAGGGGGCGAGAAAAACTGTTTTTT. The V gene is TRBV11-2, the J gene TRBJ1-4, with 12 positions matching TRBD1. J was trimmed by 8 bases and V by 5 bases; bases with no gene match: 3. This CDR3 has 14 residues. The germline V gene encodes CDR1 SGHAT and CDR2 FQNNGV.

The rearrangement links TRBV27 to TRBJ2-1, with 7 bases fitting TRBD2. The V segment lost 1 base and the J segment 1 base; nucleotides outside the gene matches: 10. The length of the CDR3 is 18 residues. CDR1 and CDR2 from the germline V gene are MNHEY and SMNVEV (reference sequence). This chain's CDR3 is CASSLWGGTEGSYNEQFF. The CDR3 DNA sequence: TGTGCCAGCAGTTTATGGGGGGGAACAGAGGGATCCTACAATGAGCAGTTCTTC.

The CDR3 is CASRRTSGSYNEQFF. As DNA, the CDR3 is TGTGCCAGTAGGAGGACTAGCGGTTCCTACAATGAGCAGTTCTTC. This chain connects TRBV19 to TRBJ2-1; TRBD2 matches 10 bases. The CDR3 is 15 amino acids. After removal of 6 bases from V and 1 base from J, the junction contained 3 bases not matched to a gene. Germline V CDR1 and CDR2: LNHDA, SQIVND (reference sequence). The full variable domain, its missing parts supplied by reference TRBV19 and TRBJ2-1, is DGGITQSPKYLFRKEGQNVTLSCEQNLNHDAMYWYRQDPGQGLRLIYYSQIVNDFQKGDIAEGYSVSREKKESFPLTVTSAQKNPTAFYLCASRRTSGSYNEQFFGPGTRLTVL.

Here the CDR3 DNA reads TGTGCCAGCAGCCCACAGGACTATGGCTACACCTTC. Residues: CASSPQDYGYTF. The chain recombines TRBV2 with TRBJ1-2, with D perhaps TRBD1 (5 bases). The CDR3 is 12 residues long. Germline V lookup: CDR1 SNHLY, CDR2 FYNNEI. Between the trimmed V and J ends, which lost 6 bases and 3 bases, there was a span of 8 bases.

V and J are TRBV27 and TRBJ1-1; D is undetermined. Looked up from germline, CDR1 is MNHEY and CDR2 is SMNVEV (reference sequence). The V and J ends lost 1 base and 1 base respectively, with 7 bases between them. The CDR3 loop spans 14 amino acids. CDR3 in amino acids: CASSLYYGNTEAFF. CDR3 nucleotides: TGTGCCAGCAGTTTATATTACGGGAACACTGAAGCTTTCTTT.

The CDR3 is CASSFGLAPNTGELFF. The CDR3 nucleotides read TGTGCCAGCAGTTTCGGACTAGCGCCGAACACCGGGGAGCTGTTTTTT. The gene calls are TRBV11-3 and TRBJ2-2; TRBD2 agrees at 9 bases. Trimming took 6 bases from V and 0 from J; bases not matched to a gene: 5. Germline values: CDR1 SGHNT, CDR2 YENEEA. This CDR3 comprises 16 residues.

The J gene is TRBJ2-2, the V gene TRBV4-3, with D hard to call. The CDR3 consists of 16 residues. Looked up from germline, CDR1 is LGHNA and CDR2 is YSLEER. Trimming removed 0 bases from V and 4 bases from J, with 12 bases in between. The CDR3, as DNA: TGCGCCAGCAGCCAAGATCGAAGGCGGATCACCGGGGAGCTGTTTTTT. It translates to CASSQDRRRITGELFF.

The chain is built from TRBV18 and TRBJ1-1; D not resolved. V lost 1 base and J lost 2, with 8 bases in between. This CDR3 spans 14 amino acids. Per germline, CDR1 KGHSH and CDR2 LQKENI. In nucleotides, the CDR3 is TGTGCCAGCTCACCACAGGGAGGTAACACTGAAGCTTTCTTT. It specifies CASSPQGGNTEAFF.

V usage is TRBV5-5 and J usage is TRBJ1-2, with 12 nucleotides matching TRBD1. The germline V gene has CDR1 SGHKS and CDR2 YYEKEE (reference sequence). Unmatched junction bases numbered 6, after V lost 4 bases and J lost 2 bases. The CDR3 consists of 16 residues. CDR3 in amino acids: CASSPGTGGANYGYTF. DNA for the CDR3: TGTGCCAGCAGCCCCGGGACAGGGGGCGCGAACTATGGCTACACCTTC.

J is TRBJ2-3 and V is TRBV4-3, with D tentatively TRBD2 (6 bases). This CDR3 is 12 amino acids long. Trimming cost V 1 base and J 9 bases, with 8 bases left between them. Germline V gene data show CDR1 as LGHNA and CDR2 as YSLEER. CDR3 nucleotide sequence: TGCGCCAGCAGCCAAGCTCGGGGGACGCAGTATTTT. It codes for CASSQARGTQYF.

This clone has more than one count but fewer than ten. The rearrangement joins TRBV5-6 to TRBJ1-5, with D possibly matching TRBD1 (6 bases). The CDR3 is 13 residues long. Between the trimmed V and J ends, which lost 3 bases and 10 bases, there was a span of 14 bases. Germline V gives CDR1 SGHDT, CDR2 YYEEEE. The DNA for the CDR3 is TGTGCCAGCAGCTCTGCGGGAGGGGGTCCCCAGCATTTT. It is translated as CASSSAGGGPQHF.

The chain is built from TRBV28 and TRBJ2-5; TRBD1 aligns across 9 bases. The CDR3 loop spans 16 amino acids. The trim removed 5 bases at V and 5 bases at J, leaving 12 bases unmatched. The V gene's germline CDR1 is MDHEN and CDR2 SYDVKM. CDR3 in amino acids: CASSLRTGANRETQYF. The CDR3, as DNA: TGTGCCAGCAGTCTCAGGACAGGGGCCAACCGGGAGACCCAGTACTTC.

V gene TRBV30 combines with J gene TRBJ1-5; 7 positions match TRBD1. The germline V gene encodes CDR1 GTSNPN and CDR2 SVGIG (reference sequence). V was pared by 0 bases and J by 5 bases, with 7 bases of the junction left unmatched. The CDR3 loop spans 15 amino acids. In DNA form, the CDR3 reads TGTGCCTGGAGTGTAACAGGGGTTAAGGATCAGCCCCAGCATTTT. Its protein product is CAWSVTGVKDQPQHF. The whole variable domain, filled in from reference TRBV30 and TRBJ1-5, reads SQTIHQWPATLVQPVGSPLSLECTVEGTSNPNLYWYRQAAGRGLQLLFYSVGIGQISSEVPQNLSASRPQDRQFILSSKKLLLSDSGFYLCAWSVTGVKDQPQHFGDGTRLSIL.

This sequence joins TRBV5-4 and TRBJ2-3, with D possibly matching TRBD2 (7 bases). This CDR3 region has 15 residues. CDR1 SGHNT and CDR2 YYREEE come from the germline V gene (reference sequence). V lost 4 bases to trimming and J lost 5 bases, with 17 bases between them. The CDR3 DNA reads as TGTGCCAGCAGCGCGATAGGGGGGGTTGGAGATACGCAGTATTTT. Protein: CASSAIGGVGDTQYF. Combining the CDR3 with reference TRBV5-4 and TRBJ2-3 gives the whole variable domain ETGVTQSPTHLIKTRGQQVTLRCSSQSGHNTVSWYQQALGQGPQFIFQYYREEENGRGNFPPRFSGLQFPNYSSELNVNALELDDSALYLCASSAIGGVGDTQYFGPGTRLTVL.

V gene TRBV6-5 combines with J gene TRBJ2-3; D is perhaps TRBD1 (5 bases). The CDR3 has 16 amino acids. With 4 bases removed from V and 10 bases from J, the gap between germline ends came to 24 bases. CDR1 and CDR2 from the germline V gene are MNHEY and SVGAGI. This CDR3 is CASSWGRTDLGSAQYF. In DNA, the CDR3 is TGTGCCAGCAGTTGGGGCCGGACGGACCTAGGTTCAGCGCAGTATTTT.

The chain uses TRBV28 and TRBJ2-7; TRBD2 aligns across 11 bases. There are 14 residues in the CDR3. Looked up from germline, CDR1 is MDHEN and CDR2 is SYDVKM. With V trimmed by 5 bases and J by 4 bases, 4 bases remained unmatched. The CDR3 here is CASSVAGGFYEQYF. The CDR3 nucleotides read TGTGCCAGCAGTGTAGCGGGAGGGTTTTACGAGCAGTACTTC.

This clone was recorded once. V and J are TRBV4-3 and TRBJ2-3; 10 bases fit TRBD2. Germline-derived CDR1 and CDR2 are LGHNA and YSLEER. V was clipped by 2 bases and J by 1 base; unmatched bases: 6. The CDR3 runs 17 residues. The CDR3 nucleotides are TGCGCCAGCAGCCAACCAGCGGGAGGGGCCGGCACAGATACGCAGTATTTT. Amino acids: CASSQPAGGAGTDTQYF.

The chain carries TRBV9 and TRBJ2-5; D possibly corresponds to TRBD2 (6 bases). Looked up from germline, CDR1 is SGDLS and CDR2 is YYNGEE. This CDR3 region has 15 residues. With 5 bases removed from V and 2 bases from J, the gap between germline ends came to 16 bases. The CDR3 nucleotides are TGTGCCAGCAGACCACTCAGGGAGGATCAAGAGACCCAGTACTTC. It encodes CASRPLREDQETQYF. Together with reference TRBV9 and TRBJ2-5, the CDR3 gives the full variable domain: DSGVTQTPKHLITATGQRVTLRCSPRSGDLSVYWYQQSLDQGLQFLIQYYNGEERAKGNILERFSAQQFPDLHSELNLSSLELGDSALYFCASRPLREDQETQYFGPGTRLLVL.

The chain uses TRBV9 and TRBJ2-7; 12 bases are a match to TRBD2. Germline V CDR1 and CDR2: SGDLS, YYNGEE. The CDR3 is 14 amino acids. After removal of 4 bases from V and 4 bases from J, the junction contained 3 bases not matched to a gene. The CDR3, as DNA: TGTGCCAGCAGCCAAGGACTAGCGGGGTACGAGCAGTACTTC. Residues: CASSQGLAGYEQYF.

The rearrangement joins TRBV18 to TRBJ2-7, with 7 bases fitting TRBD1. V was pared by 4 bases and J by 3 bases, with 9 bases of the junction left unmatched. This CDR3 is 15 amino acids long. Germline CDR1 and CDR2: KGHSH and LQKENI. In DNA, the CDR3 is TGTGCCAGCTCACTCAACAGGGGTCTCCACTACGAGCAGTACTTC. Translated: CASSLNRGLHYEQYF.

The chain has TRBV30 and TRBJ1-5; 7 bases fit TRBD1. With V trimmed by 0 bases and J by 7 bases, 3 bases remained unmatched. The CDR3 is made up of 13 amino acids. Looked up from germline, CDR1 is GTSNPN and CDR2 is SVGIG (reference sequence). The CDR3 nucleotides are TGTGCCTGGAGTGTACAAGGGGGCCAGCCCCAGCATTTT. Translating it yields CAWSVQGGQPQHF.

The rearrangement uses TRBV30 and TRBJ1-4; TRBD1 aligns across 7 bases. Germline V gene sequence: CDR1 GTSNPN, CDR2 SVGIG (reference sequence). The V segment lost 8 bases and the J segment 1 base; nucleotides outside the gene matches: 4. The CDR3 length is 13 residues. The CDR3 reads CALNRGTNEKLFF. CDR3 DNA: TGTGCCCTCAACAGGGGAACTAATGAAAAACTGTTTTTT.

The chain has TRBV7-9 and TRBJ2-7, with D unresolved. CDR3 length equals 13 residues. Between the trimmed V and J ends, which lost 1 base and 3 bases, there was a span of 7 bases. CDR1 SEHNR and CDR2 FQNEAQ come from the germline V gene (reference sequence). This CDR3 reads CASSLGGLYEQYF. For the CDR3, the DNA is TGTGCCAGCAGCTTAGGCGGCCTCTACGAGCAGTACTTC.

This clone has only a few counts. This rearrangement joins TRBV10-3 to TRBJ1-2; 8 bases align to TRBD1. V trimming: 10 bases; J trimming: 1 base; junction bases outside the gene matches: 5. This CDR3 has 13 residues. Germline lookup yields CDR1 ENHRY and CDR2 SYGVKD. CDR3 DNA: TGTGCCACCGGACAGGGTGATAACTATGGCTACACCTTC. Its translation is CATGQGDNYGYTF.

The table lists this clone with a count of one. The chain has TRBV13 and TRBJ2-7, with TRBD2 as a possible D gene (6 bases). The ends were cut back, 0 bases at V and 3 bases at J, with 9 bases in the middle. Germline CDR1 is PRHDT and CDR2 is FYEKMQ (reference sequence). This CDR3 is 14 amino acids long. This CDR3 reads CASSLGRRVYEQYF. CDR3 nucleotide sequence: TGTGCCAGCAGCTTAGGCCGGAGGGTCTACGAGCAGTACTTC.

The chain couples TRBV7-2 to TRBJ1-5; 7 positions agree with TRBD1. The germline V gene encodes CDR1 SGHTA and CDR2 FQGNSA. J was trimmed by 2 bases and V by 6 bases; bases with no gene match: 10. This CDR3 is 16 amino acids long. The CDR3 nucleotides read TGTGCCAGCAGTTACATGACAGGGATTGGCAATCAGCCCCAGCATTTT. It specifies CASSYMTGIGNQPQHF.

This chain links TRBV18 with TRBJ2-7; 8 bases match TRBD1. Trimming removed 2 bases from V and 1 base from J; junction bases left unmatched: 7. The CDR3 loop spans 16 amino acids. The V gene's germline CDR1 is KGHSH and CDR2 LQKENI. In DNA form, the CDR3 reads TGTGCCAGCTCACCAACCGGGACAGGATCGTCCTACGAGCAGTACTTC. It is translated as CASSPTGTGSSYEQYF.

V and J are TRBV15 and TRBJ1-5, with D possibly matching TRBD1 (6 bases). The V end lost 8 bases, the J end lost 3 bases, and 11 bases lay between the germline ends. CDR3 size: 13 residues. CDR1 and CDR2 from the germline V gene are LNHNV and YYDKDF (reference sequence). CDR3 sequence reads: CATGTGNNQPQHF. CDR3 DNA: TGTGCCACCGGAACAGGGAACAATCAGCCCCAGCATTTT. Filled out from reference TRBV15 and TRBJ1-5, the complete variable domain reads DAMVIQNPRYQVTQFGKPVTLSCSQTLNHNVMYWYQQKSSQAPKLLFHYYDKDFNNEADTPDNFQSRRPNTSFCFLDIRSPGLGDTAMYLCATGTGNNQPQHFGDGTRLSIL.

This chain joins TRBV7-8 and TRBJ1-6, with 9 bases aligning to TRBD1. The CDR3 totals 14 residues. The V gene end was trimmed by 10 bases and the J gene end by 7 bases; junction bases not matched to a gene: 8. From germline, CDR1 is SGHVS and CDR2 FQNEAQ. The CDR3 coding sequence is TGTGCCATCCTCGCCGGGACAGGGAATTCACCCCTCCACTTT. It specifies CAILAGTGNSPLHF.

V and J are TRBV27 and TRBJ1-3; D unclear. The CDR3 length is 14 residues. V gave up 5 bases and J gave up 0 bases, with 8 bases separating them. Germline V gene sequence: CDR1 MNHEY, CDR2 SMNVEV (reference sequence). The CDR3 region is CASSTGDSGNTIYF. CDR3 bases: TGTGCCAGCAGTACCGGGGACTCTGGAAACACCATATATTTT.

J is TRBJ2-7 and V is TRBV7-2; 7 bases align to TRBD2. CDR3 size: 13 residues. V dropped 1 base and J dropped 6; count of bases not matched to a gene: 3. CDR1 and CDR2 from the germline V gene are SGHTA and FQGNSA. This CDR3 reads CASSLGGGSEQYF. The DNA for the CDR3 is TGTGCCAGCAGCTTAGGGGGGGGATCCGAGCAGTACTTC. Complete variable domain (other parts from reference TRBV7-2 and TRBJ2-7): GAGVSQSPSNKVTEKGKDVELRCDPISGHTALYWYRQSLGQGLEFLIYFQGNSAPDKSGLPSDRFSAERTGGSVSTLTIQRTQQEDSAVYLCASSLGGGSEQYFGPGTRLTVT.